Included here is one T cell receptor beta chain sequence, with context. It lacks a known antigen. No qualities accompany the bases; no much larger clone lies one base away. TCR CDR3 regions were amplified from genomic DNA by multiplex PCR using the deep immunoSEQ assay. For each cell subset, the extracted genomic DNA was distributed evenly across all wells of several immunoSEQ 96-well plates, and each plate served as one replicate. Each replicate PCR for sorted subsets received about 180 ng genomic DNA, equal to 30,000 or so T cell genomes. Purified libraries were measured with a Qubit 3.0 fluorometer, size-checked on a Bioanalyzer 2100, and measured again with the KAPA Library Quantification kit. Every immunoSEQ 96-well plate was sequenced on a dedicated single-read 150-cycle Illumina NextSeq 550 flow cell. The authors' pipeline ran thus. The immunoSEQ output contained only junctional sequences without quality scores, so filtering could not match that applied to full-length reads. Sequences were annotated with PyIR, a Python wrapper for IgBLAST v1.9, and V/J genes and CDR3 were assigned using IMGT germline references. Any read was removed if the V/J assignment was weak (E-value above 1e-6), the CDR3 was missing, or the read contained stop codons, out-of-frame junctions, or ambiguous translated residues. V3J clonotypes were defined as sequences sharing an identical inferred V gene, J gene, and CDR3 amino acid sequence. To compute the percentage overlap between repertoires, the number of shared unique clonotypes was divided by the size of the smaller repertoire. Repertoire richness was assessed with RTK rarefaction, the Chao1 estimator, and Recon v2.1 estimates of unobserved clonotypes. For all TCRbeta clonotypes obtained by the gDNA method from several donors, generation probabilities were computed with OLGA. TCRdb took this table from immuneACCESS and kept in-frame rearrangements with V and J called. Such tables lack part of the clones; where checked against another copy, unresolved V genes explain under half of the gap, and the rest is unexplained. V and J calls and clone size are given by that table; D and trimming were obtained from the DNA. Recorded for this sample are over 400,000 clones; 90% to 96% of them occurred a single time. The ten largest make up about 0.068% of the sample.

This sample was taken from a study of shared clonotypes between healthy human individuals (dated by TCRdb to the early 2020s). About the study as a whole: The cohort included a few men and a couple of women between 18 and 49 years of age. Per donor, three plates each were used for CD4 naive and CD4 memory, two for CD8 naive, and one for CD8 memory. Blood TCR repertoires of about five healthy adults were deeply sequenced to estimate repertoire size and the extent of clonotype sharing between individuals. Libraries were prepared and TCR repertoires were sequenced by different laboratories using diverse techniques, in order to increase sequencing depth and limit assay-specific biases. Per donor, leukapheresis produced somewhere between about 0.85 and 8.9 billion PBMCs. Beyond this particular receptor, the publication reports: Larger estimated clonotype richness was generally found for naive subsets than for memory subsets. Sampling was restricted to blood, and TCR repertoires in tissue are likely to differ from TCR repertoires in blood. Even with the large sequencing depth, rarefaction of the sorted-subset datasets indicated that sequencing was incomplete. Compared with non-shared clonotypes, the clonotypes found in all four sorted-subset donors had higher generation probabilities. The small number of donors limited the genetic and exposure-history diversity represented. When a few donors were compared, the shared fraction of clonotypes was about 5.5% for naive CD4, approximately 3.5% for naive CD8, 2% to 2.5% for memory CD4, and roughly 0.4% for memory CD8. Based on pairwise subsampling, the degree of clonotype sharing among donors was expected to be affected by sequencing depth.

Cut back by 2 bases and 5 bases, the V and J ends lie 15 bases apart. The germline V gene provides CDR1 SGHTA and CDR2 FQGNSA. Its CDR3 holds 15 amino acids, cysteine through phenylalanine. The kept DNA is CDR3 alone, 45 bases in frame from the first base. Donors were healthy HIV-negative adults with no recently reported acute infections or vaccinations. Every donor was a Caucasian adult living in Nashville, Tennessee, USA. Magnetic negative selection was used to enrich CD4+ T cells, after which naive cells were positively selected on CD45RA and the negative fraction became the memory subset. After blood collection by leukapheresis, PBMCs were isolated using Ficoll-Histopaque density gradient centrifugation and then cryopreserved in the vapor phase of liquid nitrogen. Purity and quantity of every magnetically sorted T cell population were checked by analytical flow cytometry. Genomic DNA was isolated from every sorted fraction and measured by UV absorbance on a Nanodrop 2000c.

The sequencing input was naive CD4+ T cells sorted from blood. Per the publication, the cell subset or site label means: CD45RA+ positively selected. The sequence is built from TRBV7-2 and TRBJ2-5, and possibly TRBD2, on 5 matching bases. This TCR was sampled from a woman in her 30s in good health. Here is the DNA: TGTGCCAGCAGCTTATTTGGGGAACGGGGTGAGACCCAGTACTTC. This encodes CASSLFGERGETQYF.